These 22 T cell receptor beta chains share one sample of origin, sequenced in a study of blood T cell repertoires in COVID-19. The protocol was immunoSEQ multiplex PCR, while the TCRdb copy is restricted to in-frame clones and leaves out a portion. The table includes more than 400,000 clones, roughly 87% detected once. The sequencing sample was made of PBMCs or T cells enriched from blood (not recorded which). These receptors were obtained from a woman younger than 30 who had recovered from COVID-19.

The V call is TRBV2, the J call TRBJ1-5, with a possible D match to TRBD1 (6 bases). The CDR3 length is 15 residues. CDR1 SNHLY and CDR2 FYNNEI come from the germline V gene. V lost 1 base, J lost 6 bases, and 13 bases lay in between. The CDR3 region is CASSEGRGAVQPQHF. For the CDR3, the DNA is TGTGCCAGCAGTGAAGGGCGGGGGGCAGTTCAGCCCCAGCATTTT.

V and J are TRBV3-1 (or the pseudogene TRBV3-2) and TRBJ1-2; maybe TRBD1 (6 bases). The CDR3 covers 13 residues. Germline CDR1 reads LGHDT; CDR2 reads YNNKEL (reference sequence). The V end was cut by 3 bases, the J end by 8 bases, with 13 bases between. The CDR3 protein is CASSHAGVSGYTF. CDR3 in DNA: TGTGCCAGCAGCCATGCAGGGGTGAGCGGCTACACCTTC.

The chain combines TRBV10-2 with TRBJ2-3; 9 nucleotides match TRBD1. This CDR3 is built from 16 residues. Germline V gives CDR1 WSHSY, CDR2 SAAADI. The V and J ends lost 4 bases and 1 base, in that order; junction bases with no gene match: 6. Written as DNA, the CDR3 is TGCGCCAGCAGTGGGCTGACAGGGGGGGGCACAGATACGCAGTATTTT. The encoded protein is CASSGLTGGGTDTQYF.

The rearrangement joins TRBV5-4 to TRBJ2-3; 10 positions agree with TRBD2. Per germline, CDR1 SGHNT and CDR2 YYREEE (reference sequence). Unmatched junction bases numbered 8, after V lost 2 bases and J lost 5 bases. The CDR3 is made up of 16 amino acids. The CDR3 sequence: CASSFERGGGEDTQYF. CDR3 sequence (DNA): TGTGCCAGCAGCTTTGAGCGGGGGGGAGGTGAAGATACGCAGTATTTT.

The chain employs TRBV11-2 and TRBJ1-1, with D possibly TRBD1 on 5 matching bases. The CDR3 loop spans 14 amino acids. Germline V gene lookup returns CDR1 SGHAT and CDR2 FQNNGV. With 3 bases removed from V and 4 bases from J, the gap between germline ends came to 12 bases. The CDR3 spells CASSFRDESTEAFF. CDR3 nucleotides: TGTGCCAGCAGCTTCAGGGATGAGAGCACTGAAGCTTTCTTT. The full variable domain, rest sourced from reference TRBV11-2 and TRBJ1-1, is EAGVAQSPRYKIIEKRQSVAFWCNPISGHATLYWYQQILGQGPKLLIQFQNNGVVDDSQLPKDRFSAERLKGVDSTLKIQPAKLEDSAVYLCASSFRDESTEAFFGQGTRLTVV.

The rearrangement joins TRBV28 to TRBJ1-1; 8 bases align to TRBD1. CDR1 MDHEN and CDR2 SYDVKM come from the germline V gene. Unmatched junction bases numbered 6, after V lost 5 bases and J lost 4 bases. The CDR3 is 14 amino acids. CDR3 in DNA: TGTGCCAGCAGTATGACAGGGGTCACCACTGAAGCTTTCTTT. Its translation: CASSMTGVTTEAFF.

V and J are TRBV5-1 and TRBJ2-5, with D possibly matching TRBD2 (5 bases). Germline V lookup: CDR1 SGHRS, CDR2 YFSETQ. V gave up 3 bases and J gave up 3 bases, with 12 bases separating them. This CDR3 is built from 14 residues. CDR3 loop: CASSSGDDKETQYF. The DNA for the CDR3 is TGCGCCAGCAGCTCCGGGGATGACAAAGAGACCCAGTACTTC.

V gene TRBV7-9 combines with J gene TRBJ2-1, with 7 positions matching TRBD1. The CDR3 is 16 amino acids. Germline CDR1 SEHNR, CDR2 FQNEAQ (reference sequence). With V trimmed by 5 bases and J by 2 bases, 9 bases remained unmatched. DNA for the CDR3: TGTGCCAGCAGCCCCTTAACAGGGGCCGCCTACAATGAGCAGTTCTTC. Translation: CASSPLTGAAYNEQFF.

In nucleotides, the CDR3 is TGTGCCAGCAACCCCGACAGGGGGGAGAACACTGAAGCTTTCTTT. Translation gives CASNPDRGENTEAFF. The J gene is TRBJ1-1, the V gene TRBV6-5; 9 bases fit TRBD1. J was trimmed by 1 base and V by 7 bases; bases with no gene match: 7. The CDR3 spans 15 residues. Germline-derived CDR1 and CDR2 are MNHEY and SVGAGI.

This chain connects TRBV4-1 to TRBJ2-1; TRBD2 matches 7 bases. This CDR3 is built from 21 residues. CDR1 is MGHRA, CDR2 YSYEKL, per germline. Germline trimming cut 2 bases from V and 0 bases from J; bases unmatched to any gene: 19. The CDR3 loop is CASSQLYKRGRETSSYNEQFF. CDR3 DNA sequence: TGCGCCAGCAGCCAACTTTATAAGCGGGGCCGGGAAACGAGCTCCTACAATGAGCAGTTCTTC.

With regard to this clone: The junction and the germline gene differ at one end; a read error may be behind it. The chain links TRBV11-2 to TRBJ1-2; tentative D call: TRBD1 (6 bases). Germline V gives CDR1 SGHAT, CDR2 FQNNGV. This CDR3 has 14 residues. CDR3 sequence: CASTLTEGVSGYTF. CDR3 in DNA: TGTGCCAGCACCTTAACCGAGGGGGTATCTGGCTACACCTTC.

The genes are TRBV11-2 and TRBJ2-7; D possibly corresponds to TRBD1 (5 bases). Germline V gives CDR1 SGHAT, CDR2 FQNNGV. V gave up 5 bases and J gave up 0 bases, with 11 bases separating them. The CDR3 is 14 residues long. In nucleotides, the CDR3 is TGTGCCAGCAGCGATACCGACAGCTCCTACGAGCAGTACTTC. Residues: CASSDTDSSYEQYF.

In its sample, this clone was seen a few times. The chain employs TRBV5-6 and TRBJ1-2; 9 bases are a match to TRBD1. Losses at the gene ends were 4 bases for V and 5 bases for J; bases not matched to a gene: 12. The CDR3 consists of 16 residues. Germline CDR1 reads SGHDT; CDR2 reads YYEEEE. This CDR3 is CASSPGTGTITYGYTF. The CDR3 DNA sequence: TGTGCCAGCAGCCCCGGGACAGGGACCATCACTTATGGCTACACCTTC. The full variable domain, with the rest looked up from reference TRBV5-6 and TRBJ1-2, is DAGVTQSPTHLIKTRGQQVTLRCSPKSGHDTVSWYQQALGQGPQFIFQYYEEEERQRGNFPDRFSGHQFPNYSSELNVNALLLGDSALYLCASSPGTGTITYGYTFGSGTRLTVV.

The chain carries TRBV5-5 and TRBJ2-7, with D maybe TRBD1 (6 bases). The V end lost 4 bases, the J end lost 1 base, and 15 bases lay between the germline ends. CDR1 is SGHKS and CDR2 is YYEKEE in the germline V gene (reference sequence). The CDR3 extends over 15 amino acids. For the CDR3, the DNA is TGTGCCAGCAGCCCAGGGCAGGGGAAGTCCTACGAGCAGTACTTC. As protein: CASSPGQGKSYEQYF.

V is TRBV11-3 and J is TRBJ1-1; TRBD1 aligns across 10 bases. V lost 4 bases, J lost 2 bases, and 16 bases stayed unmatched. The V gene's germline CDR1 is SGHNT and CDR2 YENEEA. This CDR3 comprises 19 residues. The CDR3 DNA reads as TGTGCCAGCAGCTCTCGTACGGAAGACAGGGGGCTTCCCAACACTGAAGCTTTCTTT. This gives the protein CASSSRTEDRGLPNTEAFF.

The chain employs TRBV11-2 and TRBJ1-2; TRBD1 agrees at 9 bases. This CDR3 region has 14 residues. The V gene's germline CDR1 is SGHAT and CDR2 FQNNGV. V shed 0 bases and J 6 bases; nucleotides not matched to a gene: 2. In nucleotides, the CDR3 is TGTGCCAGCAGCTTAGACCGACAGGGGGATGGCTACACCTTC. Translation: CASSLDRQGDGYTF. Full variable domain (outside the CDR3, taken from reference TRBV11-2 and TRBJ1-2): EAGVAQSPRYKIIEKRQSVAFWCNPISGHATLYWYQQILGQGPKLLIQFQNNGVVDDSQLPKDRFSAERLKGVDSTLKIQPAKLEDSAVYLCASSLDRQGDGYTFGSGTRLTVV.

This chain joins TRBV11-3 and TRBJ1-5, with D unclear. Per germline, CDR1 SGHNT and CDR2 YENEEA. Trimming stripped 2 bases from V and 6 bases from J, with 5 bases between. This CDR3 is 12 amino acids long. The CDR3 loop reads CASSLYRQPQHF. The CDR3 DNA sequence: TGTGCCAGCAGCTTATATCGTCAGCCCCAGCATTTT.

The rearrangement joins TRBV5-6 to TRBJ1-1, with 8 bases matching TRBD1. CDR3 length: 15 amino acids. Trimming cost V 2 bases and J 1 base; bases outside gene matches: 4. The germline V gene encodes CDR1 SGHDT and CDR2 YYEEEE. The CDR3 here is CASSFRDRPNTEAFF. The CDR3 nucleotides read TGTGCCAGCAGCTTTAGGGACAGGCCGAACACTGAAGCTTTCTTT. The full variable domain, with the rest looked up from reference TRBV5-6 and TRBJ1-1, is DAGVTQSPTHLIKTRGQQVTLRCSPKSGHDTVSWYQQALGQGPQFIFQYYEEEERQRGNFPDRFSGHQFPNYSSELNVNALLLGDSALYLCASSFRDRPNTEAFFGQGTRLTVV.

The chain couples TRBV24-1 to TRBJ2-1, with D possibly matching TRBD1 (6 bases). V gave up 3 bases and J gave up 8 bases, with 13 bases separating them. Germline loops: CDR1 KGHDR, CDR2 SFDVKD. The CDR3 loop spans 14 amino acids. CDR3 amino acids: CATSDPGTKDEQFF. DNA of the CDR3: TGTGCCACCAGTGATCCTGGGACAAAAGATGAGCAGTTCTTC.

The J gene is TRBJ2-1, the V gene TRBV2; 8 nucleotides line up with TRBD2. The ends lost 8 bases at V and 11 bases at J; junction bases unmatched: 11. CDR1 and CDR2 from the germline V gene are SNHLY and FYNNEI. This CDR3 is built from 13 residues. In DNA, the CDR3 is TGTGCCAGCCAGATAGGACTAGCCCCGCAGCAGTTCTTC. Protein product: CASQIGLAPQQFF.

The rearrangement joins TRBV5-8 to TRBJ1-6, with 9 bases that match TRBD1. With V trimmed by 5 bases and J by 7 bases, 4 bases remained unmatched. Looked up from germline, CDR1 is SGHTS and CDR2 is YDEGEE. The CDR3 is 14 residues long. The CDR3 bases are TGTGCCAGCAGTACCGGGACAGGGAATTCACCCCTCCACTTT. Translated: CASSTGTGNSPLHF.

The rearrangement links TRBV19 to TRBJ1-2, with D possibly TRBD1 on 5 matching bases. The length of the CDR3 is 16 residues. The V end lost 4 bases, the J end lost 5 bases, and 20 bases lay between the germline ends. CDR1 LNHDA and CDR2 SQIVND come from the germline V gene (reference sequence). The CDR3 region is CASSTRQGLRTYGYTF. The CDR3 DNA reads TGTGCCAGTAGTACTCGTCAGGGACTTAGAACGTATGGCTACACCTTC. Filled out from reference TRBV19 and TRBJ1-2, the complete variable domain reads DGGITQSPKYLFRKEGQNVTLSCEQNLNHDAMYWYRQDPGQGLRLIYYSQIVNDFQKGDIAEGYSVSREKKESFPLTVTSAQKNPTAFYLCASSTRQGLRTYGYTFGSGTRLTVV.